One sample yielded the 10 T cell receptor beta chains listed below, sequenced in a study of T cell changes during pregnancy in multiple sclerosis. The repertoire was sequenced with immunoSEQ multiplex PCR; TCRdb's copy has only in-frame clones and lacks some. Altogether some 70,000 clones are present, approximately 92% being singletons, with the ten largest covering 2.5% to 3.5%. The source was CD8+ T cells from peripheral blood mononuclear cells, collected in the third trimester of pregnancy. The receptors derive from a female donor in good health, enrolled as a control in a pregnancy study.

For the CDR3, the DNA is TGTGCAAGTCGCCCGCTTAGGGGGAGGGCCCCCCCCAATCAGCCCCAGCATTTT. Its protein product is CASRPLRGRAPPNQPQHF. The rearrangement links TRBV12-2 to TRBJ1-5. TRBV12-2 has pseudogene status. This CDR3 comprises 18 residues.

The chain carries TRBV7-9 and TRBJ2-1; 9 bases are a match to TRBD2. J lost 10 bases, V lost 5 bases, and 6 bases had no gene match. The CDR3 runs 13 residues. Germline values: CDR1 SEHNR, CDR2 FQNEAQ (reference sequence). CDR3 residues: CASSLGTSNEQFF. The CDR3 bases are TGTGCCAGCAGCCTCGGGACTAGCAACGAGCAGTTCTTC.

V usage is TRBV11-2 and J usage is TRBJ2-7; D may be TRBD2 (6 bases). Trimming took off 5 bases at V and 4 bases at J, with 15 bases between the two ends. The CDR3 is made up of 14 amino acids. CDR1 and CDR2 from the germline V gene are SGHAT and FQNNGV. The CDR3 reads CASSPGGALYEQYF. In nucleotides, the CDR3 is TGTGCCAGCAGCCCAGGAGGGGCTTTATACGAGCAGTACTTC.

The rearrangement joins TRBV6-5 to TRBJ1-5; D is perhaps TRBD1 (5 bases). Germline CDR1 reads MNHEY; CDR2 reads SVGAGI. The V and J ends lost 8 bases and 6 bases respectively, with 11 bases between them. The CDR3 covers 12 residues. Here the CDR3 DNA reads TGTGCCAGCCGCGCGGGGACTCAGCCCCAGCATTTT. It encodes CASRAGTQPQHF.

The chain joins TRBV27 to TRBJ1-1, with 11 bases that match TRBD1. CDR3 length: 16 residues. CDR1 is MNHEY and CDR2 is SMNVEV in the germline V gene (reference sequence). V was pared by 4 bases and J by 7 bases, with 11 bases of the junction left unmatched. CDR3 in amino acids: CASSWVGTGGPGEAFF. CDR3 DNA: TGTGCCAGCAGTTGGGTCGGGACAGGGGGACCTGGTGAAGCTTTCTTT.

This clone was seen once. The CDR3 DNA reads TGTGCCAGCAGCCCAACGGACAGGGGAAGCAATCAGCCCCAGCATTTT. Translation gives CASSPTDRGSNQPQHF. The chain links TRBV7-9 to TRBJ1-5; the match to TRBD1 covers 9 bases. Germline loops: CDR1 SEHNR, CDR2 FQNEAQ (reference sequence). There are 16 residues in the CDR3. The junction had 6 bases not matched to a gene; V was cut back by 5 bases and J by 1 base.

The V gene is TRBV27, the J gene TRBJ1-6; maybe TRBD1 (5 bases). CDR3 length equals 14 residues. Germline-derived CDR1 and CDR2 are MNHEY and SMNVEV (reference sequence). Deletions cut 8 bases from V and 11 bases from J, with 19 bases between. The CDR3 loop is CASHSLQGRTPLHF. The CDR3 DNA is TGTGCCAGCCACTCCCTTCAGGGCCGGACACCCCTCCACTTT.

The rearrangement joins TRBV5-4 to TRBJ1-1; D ambiguous. Germline V CDR1 and CDR2: SGHNT, YYREEE (reference sequence). V lost 0 bases, J lost 0 bases, and 9 bases lay in between. CDR3 size: 15 residues. CDR3 region: CASSLGRGMNTEAFF. CDR3 in DNA: TGTGCCAGCAGCTTGGGACGGGGAATGAACACTGAAGCTTTCTTT.

The rearrangement links TRBV7-3 to TRBJ1-5; 8 positions match TRBD1. The length of the CDR3 is 17 residues. From germline, CDR1 is SGHTA and CDR2 FQGTGA. The V and J ends lost 5 bases and 1 base, in that order; junction bases with no gene match: 10. CDR3 sequence (DNA): TGTGCCAGCAGCCCAATGGAAGGACAGGGAAGCAATCAGCCCCAGCATTTT. This codes for CASSPMEGQGSNQPQHF.

In its sample, this clone was seen once. The CDR3 protein is CASSLEGTGEKLFF. DNA for the CDR3: TGTGCCAGCAGCTTAGAAGGGACAGGCGAAAAACTGTTTTTT. The chain couples TRBV7-9 to TRBJ1-4; 8 nucleotides align to TRBD1. This CDR3 contains 14 residues. Germline trimming cut 1 base from V and 8 bases from J; bases unmatched to any gene: 3. From germline, CDR1 is SEHNR and CDR2 FQNEAQ (reference sequence).